The 29 T cell receptor beta chains presented below share a single source sample, sequenced in a study of memory CD4+ T cells and cytomegalovirus serostatus. Single viable CD3+CD4+CD8-CD45RO+ cells were sorted as the memory CD4+ T cells. The repertoire was sequenced with immunoSEQ multiplex PCR; TCRdb's copy has only in-frame clones and lacks some. The sample lists roughly 76,000 clones, about 73% occurring once. The sample was memory CD4+ T cells from blood. The receptors were sampled from an adult in good health and CMV-seropositive.

The J gene is TRBJ2-5, the V gene TRBV7-2; 9 nucleotides align to TRBD2. V dropped 1 base and J dropped 0; count of bases not matched to a gene: 6. This CDR3 is 17 amino acids long. Looked up from germline, CDR1 is SGHTA and CDR2 is FQGNSA. This chain's CDR3 is CASSLGERGVYQETQYF. In nucleotides, the CDR3 is TGTGCCAGCAGCTTAGGCGAGCGGGGGGTCTACCAAGAGACCCAGTACTTC.

This chain uses TRBV7-9 with TRBJ2-7; D call uncertain. Germline CDR1 and CDR2: SEHNR and FQNEAQ (reference sequence). The V and J ends lost 5 bases and 5 bases respectively, with 13 bases between them. The CDR3 length is 13 residues. CDR3 sequence: CASSRDPLDEQYF. The CDR3 DNA reads as TGTGCCAGCAGCCGAGACCCCTTGGACGAGCAGTACTTC.

The rearrangement links TRBV5-4 to TRBJ2-2, with D perhaps matching TRBD2 (6 bases). Germline CDR1 reads SGHNT; CDR2 reads YYREEE (reference sequence). Between the trimmed V and J ends, which lost 8 bases and 4 bases, there was a span of 15 bases. The CDR3 extends over 14 amino acids. CDR3 in DNA: TGTGCCAGTCGGCAGGGCGGGACCACCGGGGAGCTGTTTTTT. This encodes CASRQGGTTGELFF.

Only one count was recorded for this clone. The chain couples TRBV23-1 to TRBJ1-1; D remains ambiguous. TRBV23-1 is an ORF, with its function uncertain. V was trimmed by 3 bases and J by 2 bases, leaving 16 bases between them. The CDR3 covers 16 residues. The CDR3 bases are TGCGCCAGCAGTCACCCCGTGGACCGAGATAACACTGAAGCTTTCTTT. It yields the protein CASSHPVDRDNTEAFF.

CDR3 sequence: CASSVYNYGYTF. The CDR3 coding sequence is TGTGCCAGCAGTGTGTACAACTATGGCTACACCTTC. V usage is TRBV6-1 and J usage is TRBJ1-2; D remains ambiguous. Between the trimmed V and J ends, which lost 4 bases and 2 bases, there was a span of 5 bases. The germline CDR1 and CDR2 sequences are MNHNS and SASEGT. This CDR3 has 12 amino acids.

The chain combines TRBV27 with TRBJ1-4; D is ambiguous. The CDR3 covers 15 residues. The V gene lost 6 bases and the J gene lost 0 bases, with 11 bases spanning the gap. CDR1 and CDR2 (germline): MNHEY, SMNVEV (reference sequence). This chain's CDR3 is CASRVGISTNEKLFF. For the CDR3, the DNA is TGTGCCAGCAGGGTCGGGATCTCAACTAATGAAAAACTGTTTTTT.

The rearrangement links TRBV6-1 to TRBJ2-2; no definite D call. V was shortened by 5 bases and J by 4 bases, with 14 bases between the two germline ends. Germline V CDR1 and CDR2: MNHNS, SASEGT. The CDR3 sequence is 15 residues long. In nucleotides, the CDR3 is TGTGCCAGCAGTTGGGGTTTGTTAAGCACCGGGGAGCTGTTTTTT. Residues: CASSWGLLSTGELFF.

The sample holds one count of this clone. The rearrangement uses TRBV6-6 and TRBJ2-7, with 7 bases fitting TRBD2. This CDR3 is built from 15 residues. Germline V CDR1 and CDR2: MNHNY, SVGAGI (reference sequence). The trim removed 7 bases at V and 0 bases at J, leaving 9 bases unmatched. The DNA for the CDR3 is TGTGCCAGCAAGATCGGGGGGTCCGTCTCCTACGAGCAGTACTTC. This translates into CASKIGGSVSYEQYF.

This clone was found once. This chain connects TRBV15 to TRBJ2-3; TRBD1 is a possible D gene (6 bases). With 7 bases removed from V and 0 bases from J, the gap between germline ends came to 11 bases. The CDR3 loop spans 14 amino acids. Per germline, CDR1 LNHNV and CDR2 YYDKDF (reference sequence). The chain's CDR3 is CATNLGHSTDTQYF. CDR3 sequence (DNA): TGTGCCACCAACTTGGGACACAGCACAGATACGCAGTATTTT.

The chain combines TRBV4-3 with TRBJ1-1, with a possible D match to TRBD1 (5 bases). Trimming pared 0 bases from V and 3 bases from J, leaving 17 bases between. Germline values: CDR1 LGHNA, CDR2 YSLEER. The CDR3 covers 17 residues. In DNA form, the CDR3 reads TGCGCCAGCAGCCAAGATTCCCCCCCCCAGGGCTACACTGAAGCTTTCTTT. Translated: CASSQDSPPQGYTEAFF.

This clone was observed at least ten times. CDR3 amino acids: CASSLTANTGELFF. The CDR3 DNA reads as TGTGCCAGCAGTTTAACAGCGAACACCGGGGAGCTGTTTTTT. The chain links TRBV27 to TRBJ2-2; D is unclear. The CDR3 covers 14 residues. Germline V lookup: CDR1 MNHEY, CDR2 SMNVEV (reference sequence). Trimming cost V 2 bases and J 0 bases, with 4 bases left between them.

This chain connects TRBV5-1 to TRBJ2-5; 9 bases align to TRBD2. The CDR3 has 16 residues. Germline V gene sequence: CDR1 SGHRS, CDR2 YFSETQ. Trimming removed 3 bases from V and 5 bases from J; junction bases left unmatched: 11. CDR3 DNA sequence: TGCGCCAGCAGCTCTTCCCCTATAGCGGGAGCGGAGACCCAGTACTTC. Its translation is CASSSSPIAGAETQYF.

This chain links TRBV18 with TRBJ1-4; the D is unclear. The V gene's germline CDR1 is KGHSH and CDR2 LQKENI. This CDR3 is 17 amino acids long. Deletions cut 3 bases from V and 4 bases from J, with 18 bases between. Written as DNA, the CDR3 is TGTGCCAGCTCACCGGAACTTGAGTCATACCATAATGAAAAACTGTTTTTT. Its protein is CASSPELESYHNEKLFF.

The chain links TRBV9 to TRBJ1-2; D perhaps matches TRBD1 (5 bases). The V and J ends lost 0 bases and 3 bases respectively, with 6 bases between them. Per germline, CDR1 SGDLS and CDR2 YYNGEE. The CDR3 is 13 amino acids. The CDR3 coding sequence is TGTGCCAGCAGCGTAGACAGGCACTATGGCTACACCTTC. Protein product: CASSVDRHYGYTF.

J is TRBJ2-3 and V is TRBV9, with D tentatively TRBD1 or TRBD2 (5 bases each). The CDR3 covers 15 residues. CDR1 and CDR2 (germline): SGDLS, YYNGEE. V was clipped by 0 bases and J by 1 base, with 9 bases between them. CDR3 DNA: TGTGCCAGCAGCGTAGAGGGGACCCGCACAGATACGCAGTATTTT. It codes for CASSVEGTRTDTQYF.

CDR3 loop: CASSVSTGGTEAFF. Here the CDR3 DNA reads TGTGCCAGCAGTGTTAGTACGGGGGGCACTGAAGCTTTCTTT. The chain has TRBV2 and TRBJ1-1; D might be TRBD1 (5 bases). CDR1 SNHLY and CDR2 FYNNEI come from the germline V gene. V was clipped by 4 bases and J by 4 bases, with 13 bases between them. The CDR3 is made up of 14 amino acids. Complete variable domain (other parts from reference TRBV2 and TRBJ1-1): EPEVTQTPSHQVTQMGQEVILRCVPISNHLYFYWYRQILGQKVEFLVSFYNNEISEKSEIFDDQFSVERPDGSNFTLKIRSTKLEDSAMYFCASSVSTGGTEAFFGQGTRLTVV.

This clone was found once. The gene calls are TRBV7-8 and TRBJ1-1, with 9 bases fitting TRBD1. Germline CDR1 and CDR2: SGHVS and FQNEAQ. After removal of 5 bases from V and 11 bases from J, the junction contained 9 bases not matched to a gene. This CDR3 has 13 amino acids. The CDR3 here is CASSLYTGTGAFF. The CDR3 DNA reads TGTGCCAGCAGCCTCTACACCGGGACAGGGGCTTTCTTT.

This clone was picked up a small number of times. Different DNA sequences within this sample yield the same CDR3. The DNA for the CDR3 is TGTGCCAGCAGTTCTTCTCCCCTAAACTATGGCTACACCTTC. This translates into CASSSSPLNYGYTF. The chain carries TRBV28 and TRBJ1-2; D uncertain. The CDR3 covers 14 residues. The V and J ends lost 4 bases and 2 bases respectively, with 11 bases between them. Germline CDR1 is MDHEN and CDR2 is SYDVKM.

This clone showed up just a few times. Other DNA sequences from this sample encode an identical CDR3 as well. The chain links TRBV7-2 to TRBJ1-2; 7 positions match TRBD1. The V gene's germline CDR1 is SGHTA and CDR2 FQGNSA. With 3 bases clipped from V and 4 bases from J, the junction kept 2 bases outside the gene matches. This CDR3 is built from 13 residues. CDR3 sequence (DNA): TGTGCCAGCAGCTTGGGACAGATCTATGGCTACACCTTC. Translation: CASSLGQIYGYTF.

V and J are TRBV5-4 and TRBJ1-4; D gene unclear. Germline CDR1 is SGHNT and CDR2 is YYREEE (reference sequence). This CDR3 contains 15 residues. V was pared by 4 bases and J by 0 bases, with 10 bases between. CDR3 coding DNA: TGTGCCAGCAGCACCAACACCGCAACTAATGAAAAACTGTTTTTT. This codes for CASSTNTATNEKLFF.

This sequence joins TRBV28 and TRBJ2-7, with 7 positions matching TRBD1. The germline gives CDR1 MDHEN, CDR2 SYDVKM. Trimming cost V 5 bases and J 1 base; bases outside gene matches: 11. CDR3 size: 16 residues. The CDR3 bases are TGTGCCAGCAGTCTCATGACAGGGATAACATCCTACGAGCAGTACTTC. It translates to CASSLMTGITSYEQYF.

J is TRBJ2-5 and V is TRBV14; 7 bases line up with TRBD1. Per the germline V gene, CDR1 is SGHDN and CDR2 is FVKESK. After removal of 2 bases from V and 6 bases from J, the junction contained 6 bases not matched to a gene. This CDR3 spans 14 amino acids. CDR3 region: CASSQFLGQKTQYF. The CDR3, as DNA: TGTGCCAGCAGCCAATTTTTGGGACAGAAGACCCAGTACTTC. Variable domain in full (rest from reference TRBV14 and TRBJ2-5): EAGVTQFPSHSVIEKGQTVTLRCDPISGHDNLYWYRRVMGKEIKFLLHFVKESKQDESGMPNNRFLAERTGGTYSTLKVQPAELEDSGVYFCASSQFLGQKTQYFGPGTRLLVL.

This chain links TRBV18 with TRBJ2-3; D is possibly TRBD1 (8 bases). The CDR3 covers 15 residues. Germline V gene data show CDR1 as KGHSH and CDR2 as LQKENI. The V end was cut by 6 bases, the J end by 2 bases, with 15 bases between. The CDR3 bases are TGTGCCAGCTCGCCTACAGGGGGGGACACAGATACGCAGTATTTT. Translation: CASSPTGGDTDTQYF.

This clone was found a few times. The rearrangement links TRBV19 to TRBJ2-7, with D perhaps matching TRBD1 (6 bases). CDR3 size: 15 residues. V lost 8 bases to trimming and J lost 3 bases, with 20 bases between them. Germline CDR1 reads LNHDA; CDR2 reads SQIVND (reference sequence). Here the CDR3 reads CASQQTGTGFYEQYF. DNA for the CDR3: TGTGCCAGTCAGCAAACAGGGACGGGGTTCTACGAGCAGTACTTC.

J is TRBJ1-1 and V is TRBV5-5; 8 bases are shared with TRBD1. The trim removed 0 bases at V and 4 bases at J, leaving 8 bases unmatched. This CDR3 spans 16 amino acids. CDR1 SGHKS and CDR2 YYEKEE come from the germline V gene (reference sequence). The CDR3 reads CASSLVDRVMFTEAFF. In DNA, the CDR3 is TGTGCCAGCAGCTTGGTGGACAGGGTGATGTTCACTGAAGCTTTCTTT.

V is TRBV30 and J is TRBJ1-1, with 11 positions matching TRBD1. This CDR3 region has 19 residues. V lost 2 bases, J lost 0 bases, and 14 bases stayed unmatched. Germline assignment: CDR1 GTSNPN and CDR2 SVGIG (reference sequence). CDR3 coding DNA: TGTGCCTGGAGTTTAATAGGGACAGGGGGGCCATTTATGAACACTGAAGCTTTCTTT. Protein sequence: CAWSLIGTGGPFMNTEAFF.

This clone turned up a few times. The chain has TRBV29-1 and TRBJ1-1, with unresolved D. The germline CDR1 and CDR2 sequences are SQVTM and ANQGSEA. Trimming stripped 3 bases from V and 4 bases from J, with 6 bases between. The length of the CDR3 is 11 residues. CDR3: CSVERATEAFF. In nucleotides, the CDR3 is TGCAGCGTTGAGCGGGCCACTGAAGCTTTCTTT.

The rearrangement links TRBV28 to TRBJ2-2, with 9 nucleotides matching TRBD2. The germline gives CDR1 MDHEN, CDR2 SYDVKM. The CDR3 extends over 17 amino acids. The J segment lost 5 bases and the V segment lost 6 bases, leaving 13 bases of the junction unmatched. In nucleotides, the CDR3 is TGTGCCAGCAGGGGAAGCAGGGGCAGCGGGAGGACCGGGGAGCTGTTTTTT. It translates to CASRGSRGSGRTGELFF.

This clone was seen just once. The V gene is TRBV5-6, the J gene TRBJ1-1; D is perhaps TRBD1 (5 bases). CDR3 length: 13 amino acids. Germline assignment: CDR1 SGHDT and CDR2 YYEEEE. V dropped 7 bases and J dropped 1 base, with 11 bases sitting between them. CDR3 sequence reads: CASLRGQNTEAFF. The CDR3 DNA is TGTGCCAGCCTGAGGGGTCAGAACACTGAAGCTTTCTTT.